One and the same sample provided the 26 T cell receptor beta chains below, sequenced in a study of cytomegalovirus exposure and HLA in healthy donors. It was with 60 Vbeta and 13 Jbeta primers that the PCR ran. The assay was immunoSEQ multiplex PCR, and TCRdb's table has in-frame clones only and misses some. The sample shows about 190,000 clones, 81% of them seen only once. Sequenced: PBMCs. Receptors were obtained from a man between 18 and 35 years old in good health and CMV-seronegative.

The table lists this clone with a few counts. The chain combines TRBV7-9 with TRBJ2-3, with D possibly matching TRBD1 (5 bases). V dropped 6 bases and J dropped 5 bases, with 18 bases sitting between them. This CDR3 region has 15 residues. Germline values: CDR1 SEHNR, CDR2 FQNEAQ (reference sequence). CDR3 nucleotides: TGTGCCAGCAGGCTACCCCCAGGTAGGGGAGATACGCAGTATTTT. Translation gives CASRLPPGRGDTQYF.

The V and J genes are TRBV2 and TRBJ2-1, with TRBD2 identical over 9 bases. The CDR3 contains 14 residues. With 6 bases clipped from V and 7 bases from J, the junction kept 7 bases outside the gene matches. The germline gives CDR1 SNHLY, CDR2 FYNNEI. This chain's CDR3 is CASRGLAGGNEQFF. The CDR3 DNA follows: TGTGCCAGCAGGGGACTAGCTGGAGGGAATGAGCAGTTCTTC. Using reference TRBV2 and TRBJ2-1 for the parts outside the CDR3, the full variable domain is EPEVTQTPSHQVTQMGQEVILRCVPISNHLYFYWYRQILGQKVEFLVSFYNNEISEKSEIFDDQFSVERPDGSNFTLKIRSTKLEDSAMYFCASRGLAGGNEQFFGPGTRLTVL.

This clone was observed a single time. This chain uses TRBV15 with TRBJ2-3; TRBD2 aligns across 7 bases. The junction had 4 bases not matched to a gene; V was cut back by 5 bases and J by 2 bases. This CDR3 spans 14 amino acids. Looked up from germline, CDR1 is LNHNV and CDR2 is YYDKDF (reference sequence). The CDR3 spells CATSGGGPTDTQYF. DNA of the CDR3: TGTGCCACCAGCGGCGGGGGACCCACAGATACGCAGTATTTT.

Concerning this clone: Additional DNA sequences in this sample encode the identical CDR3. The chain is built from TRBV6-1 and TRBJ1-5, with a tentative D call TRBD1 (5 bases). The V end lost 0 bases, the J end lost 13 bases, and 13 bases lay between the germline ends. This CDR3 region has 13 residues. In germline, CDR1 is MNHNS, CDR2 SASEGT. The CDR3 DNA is TGTGCCAGCAGTGAAGCAGGTAGGGGTTCTCAGCATTTT. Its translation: CASSEAGRGSQHF.

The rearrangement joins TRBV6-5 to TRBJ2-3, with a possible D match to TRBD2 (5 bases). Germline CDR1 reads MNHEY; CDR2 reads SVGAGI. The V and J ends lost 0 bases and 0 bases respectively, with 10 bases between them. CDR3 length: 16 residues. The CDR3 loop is CASSYSRRVSTDTQYF. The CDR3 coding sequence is TGTGCCAGCAGTTACTCGCGGCGGGTGAGCACAGATACGCAGTATTTT.

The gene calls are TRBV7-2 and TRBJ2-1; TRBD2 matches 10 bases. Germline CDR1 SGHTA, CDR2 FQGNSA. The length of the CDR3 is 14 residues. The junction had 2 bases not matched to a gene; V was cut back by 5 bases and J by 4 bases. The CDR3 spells CASSHSGGYNEQFF. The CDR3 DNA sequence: TGTGCCAGCAGCCATAGCGGGGGGTACAATGAGCAGTTCTTC.

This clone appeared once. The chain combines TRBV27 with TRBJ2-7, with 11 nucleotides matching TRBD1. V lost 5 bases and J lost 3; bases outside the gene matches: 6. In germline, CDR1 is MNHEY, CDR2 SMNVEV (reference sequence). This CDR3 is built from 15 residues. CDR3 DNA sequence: TGTGCCAGCAGTCTGGCCGGGACAGGGGGCTACGAGCAGTACTTC. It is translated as CASSLAGTGGYEQYF.

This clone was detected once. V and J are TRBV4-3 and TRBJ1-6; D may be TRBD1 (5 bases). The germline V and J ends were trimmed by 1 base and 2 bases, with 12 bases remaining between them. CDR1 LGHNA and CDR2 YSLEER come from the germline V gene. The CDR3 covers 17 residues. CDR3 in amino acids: CASSQVGGGTYNSPLHF. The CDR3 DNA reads TGCGCCAGCAGCCAAGTCGGGGGGGGAACCTATAATTCACCCCTCCACTTT.

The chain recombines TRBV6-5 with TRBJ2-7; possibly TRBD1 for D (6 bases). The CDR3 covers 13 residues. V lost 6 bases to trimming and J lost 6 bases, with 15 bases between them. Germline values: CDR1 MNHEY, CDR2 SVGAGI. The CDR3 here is CASSLRGKGEQYF. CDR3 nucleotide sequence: TGTGCCAGCAGCCTCAGGGGAAAGGGCGAGCAGTACTTC.

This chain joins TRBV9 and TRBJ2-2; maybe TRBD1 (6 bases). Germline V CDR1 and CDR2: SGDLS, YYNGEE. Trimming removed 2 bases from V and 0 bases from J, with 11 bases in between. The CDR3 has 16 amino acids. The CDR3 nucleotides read TGTGCCAGCAGCGTCGCAGGGGCAGCGAACACCGGGGAGCTGTTTTTT. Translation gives CASSVAGAANTGELFF.

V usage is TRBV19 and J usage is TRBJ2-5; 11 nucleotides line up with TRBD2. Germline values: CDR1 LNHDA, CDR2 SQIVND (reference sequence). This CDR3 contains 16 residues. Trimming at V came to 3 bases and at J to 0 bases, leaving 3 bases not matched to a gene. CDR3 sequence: CASSMLAGGYQETQYF. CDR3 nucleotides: TGTGCCAGTAGTATGCTAGCGGGAGGTTACCAAGAGACCCAGTACTTC.

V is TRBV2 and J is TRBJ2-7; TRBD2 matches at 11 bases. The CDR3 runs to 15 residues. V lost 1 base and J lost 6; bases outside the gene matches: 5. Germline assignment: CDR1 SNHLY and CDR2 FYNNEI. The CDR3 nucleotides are TGTGCCAGCAGTGAAGTTAGCGGGGGGGGTCGCGAGCAGTACTTC. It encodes CASSEVSGGGREQYF.

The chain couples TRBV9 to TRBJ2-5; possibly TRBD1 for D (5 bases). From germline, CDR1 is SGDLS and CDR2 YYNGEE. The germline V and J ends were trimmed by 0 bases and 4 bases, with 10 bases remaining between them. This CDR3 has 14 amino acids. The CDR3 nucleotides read TGTGCCAGCAGCGTAGCAGGGTTGCGAGAGACCCAGTACTTC. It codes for CASSVAGLRETQYF.

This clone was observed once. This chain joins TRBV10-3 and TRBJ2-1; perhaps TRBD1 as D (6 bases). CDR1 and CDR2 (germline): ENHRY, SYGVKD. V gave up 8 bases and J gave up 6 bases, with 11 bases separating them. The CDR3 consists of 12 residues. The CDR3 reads CAIEQGGNEQFF. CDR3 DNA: TGTGCCATCGAACAGGGCGGCAATGAGCAGTTCTTC.

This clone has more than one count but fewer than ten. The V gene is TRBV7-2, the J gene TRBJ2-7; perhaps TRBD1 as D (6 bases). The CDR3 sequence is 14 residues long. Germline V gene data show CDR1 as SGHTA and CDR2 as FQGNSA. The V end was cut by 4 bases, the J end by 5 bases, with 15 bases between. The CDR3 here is CASSSTRDKDEQYF. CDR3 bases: TGTGCCAGCAGCTCCACCCGGGACAAAGACGAGCAGTACTTC.

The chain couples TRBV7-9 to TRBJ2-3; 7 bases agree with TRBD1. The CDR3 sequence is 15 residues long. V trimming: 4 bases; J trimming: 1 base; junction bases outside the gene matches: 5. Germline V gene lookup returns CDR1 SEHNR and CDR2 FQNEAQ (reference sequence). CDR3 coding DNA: TGTGCCAGCAGCTCCCGACAGGGCCGCACAGATACGCAGTATTTT. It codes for CASSSRQGRTDTQYF.

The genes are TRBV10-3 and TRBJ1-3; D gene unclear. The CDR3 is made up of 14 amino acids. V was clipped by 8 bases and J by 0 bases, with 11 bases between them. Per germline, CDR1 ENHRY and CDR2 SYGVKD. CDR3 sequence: CAILSEVSGNTIYF. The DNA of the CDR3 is TGTGCCATCCTAAGCGAGGTCTCTGGAAACACCATATATTTT.

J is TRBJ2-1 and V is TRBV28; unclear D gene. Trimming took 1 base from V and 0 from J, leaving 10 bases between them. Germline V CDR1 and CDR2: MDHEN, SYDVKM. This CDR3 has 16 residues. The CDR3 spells CASSLLGGSSYNEQFF. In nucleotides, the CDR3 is TGTGCCAGCAGTTTATTAGGCGGAAGCTCCTACAATGAGCAGTTCTTC.

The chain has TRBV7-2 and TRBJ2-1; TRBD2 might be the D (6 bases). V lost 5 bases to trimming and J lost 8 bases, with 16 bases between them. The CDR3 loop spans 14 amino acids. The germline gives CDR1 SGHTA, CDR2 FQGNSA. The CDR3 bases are TGTGCCAGCAGCCCGACCCGGGAGACCTATGAGCAGTTCTTC. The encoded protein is CASSPTRETYEQFF.

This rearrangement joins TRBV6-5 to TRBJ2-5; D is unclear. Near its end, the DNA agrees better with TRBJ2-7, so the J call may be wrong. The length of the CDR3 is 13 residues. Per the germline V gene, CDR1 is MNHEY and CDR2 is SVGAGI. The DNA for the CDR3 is TGTGCCAGCAGTTACGCTCCCCGGTACGAGCAGTACTTC. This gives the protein CASSYAPRYEQYF.

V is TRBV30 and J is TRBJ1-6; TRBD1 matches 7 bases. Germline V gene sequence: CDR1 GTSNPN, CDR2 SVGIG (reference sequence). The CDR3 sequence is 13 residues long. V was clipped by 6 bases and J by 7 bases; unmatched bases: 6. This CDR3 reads CACPGTANSPLHF. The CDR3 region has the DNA TGTGCCTGTCCCGGGACAGCAAATTCACCCCTCCACTTT.

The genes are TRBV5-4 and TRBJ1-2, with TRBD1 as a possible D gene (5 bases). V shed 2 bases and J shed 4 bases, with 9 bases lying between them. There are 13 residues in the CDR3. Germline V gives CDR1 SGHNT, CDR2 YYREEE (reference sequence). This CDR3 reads CASSFQGGYGYTF. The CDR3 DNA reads TGTGCCAGCAGCTTCCAGGGTGGCTATGGCTACACCTTC.

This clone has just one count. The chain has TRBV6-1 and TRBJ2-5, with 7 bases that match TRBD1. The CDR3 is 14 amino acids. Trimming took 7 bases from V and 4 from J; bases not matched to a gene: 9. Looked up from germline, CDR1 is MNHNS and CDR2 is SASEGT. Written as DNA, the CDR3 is TGTGCCAGCAATAGAAGGGGGCTAGGAGAGACCCAGTACTTC. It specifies CASNRRGLGETQYF.

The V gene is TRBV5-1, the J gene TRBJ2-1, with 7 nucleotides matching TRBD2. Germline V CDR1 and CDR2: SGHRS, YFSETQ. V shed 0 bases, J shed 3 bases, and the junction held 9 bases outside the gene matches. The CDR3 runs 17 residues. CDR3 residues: CASSLGVGSGDYNEQFF. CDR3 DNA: TGCGCCAGCAGCTTGGGGGTAGGGAGCGGGGACTACAATGAGCAGTTCTTC.

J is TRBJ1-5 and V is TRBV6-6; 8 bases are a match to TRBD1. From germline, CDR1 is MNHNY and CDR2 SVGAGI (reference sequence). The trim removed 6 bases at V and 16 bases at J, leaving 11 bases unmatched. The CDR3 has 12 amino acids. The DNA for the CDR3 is TGTGCCAGCAGCCCTAAGGACAGGGCGCCACATTTT. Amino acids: CASSPKDRAPHF.

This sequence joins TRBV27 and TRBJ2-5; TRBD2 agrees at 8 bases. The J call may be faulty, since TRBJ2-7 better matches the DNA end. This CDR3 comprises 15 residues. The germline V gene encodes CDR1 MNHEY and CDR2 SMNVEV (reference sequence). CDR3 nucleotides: TGTGCCAGCAGTTTTTTGGCGGGAGGACCCTACGAGCAGTACTTC. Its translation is CASSFLAGGPYEQYF.